This T cell receptor beta chain originates from a study of regulatory T cells in long-lasting Graves disease. Both iRepertoire HTBI primers and Arm-PCR of CDR3 regions were used to build the TCR beta libraries. Each CDR3 protein gets one entry after TCRdb re-called the multiplex PCR reads with MiXCR. The sample gives more than 450,000 distinct CDR3 sequences, 15% to 20% of which show up once; approximately 12% is in the top ten. Trimming shortened V by 1 base and J by 5 bases, and 5 bases separated the two germline ends. The CDR3 covers 12 residues. Germline CDR1 is LGHDT and CDR2 is YNNKEL (reference sequence). Time point noted: newly diagnosed GD, antithyroid drugs for less than 3 months. Making the TCR library involved RNA that had been extracted from PBMCs. This clonotype was observed at least ten times. These data also formed part of another study, on T cells in Graves' hyperthyroidism and ophthalmopathy.

The chain joins TRBV3-1 to TRBJ1-2; D is uncertain. The sample here was peripheral blood mononuclear cells (PBMCs), taken at new diagnosis, from a patient treated with antithyroid drugs. The receptor was derived from a middle-aged man with Graves disease. CDR3 protein: CASSQAEYGYTF. The CDR3 DNA follows: TGTGCCAGCAGCCAAGCGGAGTATGGCTACACCTTC.